The source of this T cell receptor beta chain is a study of blood T cells in healthy people across ages. Germline CDR1 and CDR2: SGHTA and FQGNSA. The CDR3 extends over 16 amino acids. On this clonotype itself: A much larger clone differs by one base, so this may be a read error.

Peripheral blood from each donor was collected in a volume of approximately 10 milliliters. Using a J-beta primer mix together with a sample-barcoded 5' primer, a second PCR was run for roughly 7 to 12 cycles. Each cDNA molecule received a tag from a template-switch adaptor that had 12 random nucleotides. A single record per CDR3 protein comes from TCRdb applying MiXCR to the 5' RACE reads. Of 450,000 to 600,000 distinct CDR3 sequences listed, about 28% were seen once; the top ten hold over 3.5%. The same sample was also used in a study of T cells of mothers and their children. That study reports: All donors were healthy and Caucasian; they were three mothers and their six children. Over 8 million TCR beta CDR3 reads were obtained from each mother, and about 3 million from each child.

The receptor was isolated from a boy younger than 10 in good health. The sample was blood. This sequence joins TRBV7-2 and TRBJ1-6, with 7 bases that match TRBD1. Written as DNA, the CDR3 is TGTGCCAGCAGCTTACTAGGGGGCGTATATAGTTCACCCCTCCACTTT. This codes for CASSLLGGVYSSPLHF.